These 19 T cell receptor beta chains originate from one sample sequenced in a study of T cells expressing NK-cell markers. TCRdb re-called the 5' RACE reads; every CDR3 protein appears as one record, without DNA. Here the sample table reports some 500,000 distinct CDR3 sequences. Sequencing was done on a sample of blood T cells: a sorted CD56 or NKG2C T cell subset, CD4+ or CD8+ T cells, or bulk PBMC T cells (not recorded which). These receptor sequences come from a woman in her 50s in good health.

J is TRBJ2-1 and V is TRBV29-1; the D gene TCRdb calls, TRBD2, cannot be checked with no DNA. CDR3 length: 14 residues. CDR1 is SQVTM and CDR2 is ANQGSEA in the germline V gene. CDR3 sequence reads: CSVDGGLARDEQFF.

The rearrangement links TRBV29-1 to TRBJ2-1; TCRdb selects TRBD1, and the lack of DNA leaves this call unchecked. The length of the CDR3 is 14 residues. Germline V gives CDR1 SQVTM, CDR2 ANQGSEA. CDR3 in amino acids: CSGFNLWVPNEQFF.

This chain joins TRBV28 and TRBJ1-2; TCRdb lists TRBD1, though no DNA is available to test this call. Looked up from germline, CDR1 is MDHEN and CDR2 is SYDVKM. The CDR3 extends over 16 amino acids. This chain's CDR3 is CASSSRDSATFMRYTF.

The chain couples TRBV2 to TRBJ2-1; TCRdb proposes TRBD1, but this gene call is untestable without DNA. The CDR3 spans 14 residues. CDR1 SNHLY and CDR2 FYNNEI come from the germline V gene. CDR3 protein: CASMSRVGISEQFF. Variable domain in full (rest from reference TRBV2 and TRBJ2-1): EPEVTQTPSHQVTQMGQEVILRCVPISNHLYFYWYRQILGQKVEFLVSFYNNEISEKSEIFDDQFSVERPDGSNFTLKIRSTKLEDSAMYFCASMSRVGISEQFFGPGTRLTVL.

The chain is built from TRBV11-2 and TRBJ2-7; there is no DNA to check the TCRdb D call of TRBD2. Germline lookup yields CDR1 SGHAT and CDR2 FQNNGV. CDR3 length equals 19 residues. CDR3 protein: CASSYPGLAAGPSSYEQYF. The variable domain in full, with the rest retrieved from reference TRBV11-2 and TRBJ2-7, is EAGVAQSPRYKIIEKRQSVAFWCNPISGHATLYWYQQILGQGPKLLIQFQNNGVVDDSQLPKDRFSAERLKGVDSTLKIQPAKLEDSAVYLCASSYPGLAAGPSSYEQYFGPGTRLTVT.

The chain recombines TRBV11-2 with TRBJ2-1. The germline V gene encodes CDR1 SGHAT and CDR2 FQNNGV. CDR3 length: 14 residues. The CDR3 sequence is CASSLRRARNEQFF.

The CDR3 loop reads CASSLGTGAIGELFF. This chain uses TRBV3-1 with TRBJ2-2; there is no DNA to check the TCRdb D call of TRBD2. The CDR3 totals 15 residues. Germline V gene sequence: CDR1 LGHDT, CDR2 YNNKEL (reference sequence).

The CDR3 reads CASRSPKPPLYEQYF. V usage is TRBV6-2 or TRBV6-3 and J usage is TRBJ2-7. The CDR3 contains 15 residues. The germline V gene encodes CDR1 MNHEY and CDR2 SVGEGT.

The V gene is TRBV15, the J gene TRBJ2-3; the TRBD1 assignment by TCRdb is unverifiable without DNA. Germline CDR1 is LNHNV and CDR2 is YYDKDF (reference sequence). This CDR3 contains 15 residues. CDR3 region: CATSSRDGGAGTQYF.

The chain uses TRBV5-1 and TRBJ1-5. CDR1 is SGHRS and CDR2 is YFSETQ in the germline V gene. This CDR3 contains 13 residues. The CDR3 spells CASSWGLDQPQHF.

The chain combines TRBV24-1 with TRBJ2-1; the TCRdb D gene call, TRBD2, has no DNA to confirm it. The CDR3 sequence is 16 residues long. The germline V gene has CDR1 KGHDR and CDR2 SFDVKD. The CDR3: CATSGSASGRGDEQFF.

The V and J genes are TRBV4-1 and TRBJ2-5; TCRdb outputs TRBD2, but without DNA this stays unchecked. Germline V CDR1 and CDR2: MGHRA, YSYEKL. The CDR3 contains 15 residues. The CDR3 loop reads CASSQLEGVAETQYF.

The rearrangement uses TRBV6-5 and TRBJ2-3; TCRdb's D call of TRBD2 is untestable without DNA. The CDR3 is 17 residues long. Germline lookup yields CDR1 MNHEY and CDR2 SVGAGI. CDR3 protein: CASRQRPTVVGTDTQYF.

The rearrangement uses TRBV24-1 and TRBJ2-1; without DNA, the TCRdb call of TRBD1 cannot be checked. Looked up from germline, CDR1 is KGHDR and CDR2 is SFDVKD. This CDR3 contains 15 residues. CDR3 in amino acids: CATSERDRPYNEQFF.

The chain joins TRBV2 to TRBJ2-1. CDR3 length equals 15 residues. CDR1 and CDR2 from the germline V gene are SNHLY and FYNNEI. CDR3 sequence: CASSATGSDAGEQFF.

The CDR3 loop reads CASSLAGQVDLIQYF. The chain has TRBV28 and TRBJ2-4; TCRdb returns TRBD1, unconfirmable since there is no DNA. CDR3 size: 15 residues. Germline CDR1 reads MDHEN; CDR2 reads SYDVKM.

V gene TRBV12-3 or TRBV12-4 combines with J gene TRBJ2-5; TCRdb selects TRBD1, and the lack of DNA leaves this call unchecked. The CDR3 is 12 amino acids. CDR3 in amino acids: CASEDRGKTQYF.

This chain joins TRBV6-1 and TRBJ2-3; absent DNA, TCRdb's TRBD1 call cannot be checked. The CDR3 spans 17 residues. The germline V gene encodes CDR1 MNHNS and CDR2 SASEGT. CDR3 in amino acids: CASSESKGAGITDTQYF.

The chain carries TRBV6-2 or TRBV6-3 and TRBJ2-1; the D call from TCRdb, TRBD2, cannot be confirmed without DNA. The CDR3 length is 19 residues. Germline values: CDR1 MNHEY, CDR2 SVGEGT. The CDR3 loop is CASTSRTLGLAGRDNEQFF.